This is a list of T cell receptor beta chains from one sample in a study of cytomegalovirus exposure and HLA in healthy donors. The protocol was immunoSEQ multiplex PCR, while the TCRdb copy is restricted to in-frame clones and leaves out a portion. This sample carries 100,000 to 130,000 clones, over 75% of them seen once, and the ten largest clones take approximately 2.4%. The sample consisted of PBMCs. These receptors all stem from a young man in good health and CMV-seronegative. Both conserved end residues are part of each CDR3. Each record gives: CDR3 protein, D gene, V gene. The D gene is left open where the match is weak.

cdr3_aa: CASRGLESYEQYF; d_call: TRBD2; v_call: TRBV10-2
cdr3_aa: CASSTQGYEQFF; d_call: -; v_call: TRBV7-3
cdr3_aa: CASSFSFSGANVLTF; d_call: -; v_call: TRBV5-6
cdr3_aa: CASSVGTGSTYEQYF; d_call: TRBD1; v_call: TRBV9
cdr3_aa: CASSPPGQLAKNIQYF; d_call: TRBD1; v_call: TRBV18
cdr3_aa: CASSPAGGSYNEQFF; d_call: TRBD1; v_call: TRBV5-1
cdr3_aa: CASRPTGAIMNTEAFF; d_call: TRBD1; v_call: TRBV5-6
cdr3_aa: CASSRGTGSGTQYF; d_call: TRBD1; v_call: TRBV7-7
cdr3_aa: CASSLDWGRPYEQYF; d_call: -; v_call: TRBV7-2
cdr3_aa: CASSNRGAAEQYF; d_call: TRBD1; v_call: TRBV25-1
cdr3_aa: CASSTGTWTSRIYEQYF; d_call: TRBD2; v_call: TRBV7-9
cdr3_aa: CSTTDYTEAFF; d_call: -; v_call: TRBV20-1
cdr3_aa: CASSPDTYEQFF; d_call: -; v_call: TRBV5-4
cdr3_aa: CASSPPGGNSPLHF; d_call: -; v_call: TRBV5-1
cdr3_aa: CASREGAQGGYTF; d_call: TRBD1; v_call: TRBV5-6
cdr3_aa: CSVNGGGDPKGANEQFF; d_call: TRBD2; v_call: TRBV29-1
cdr3_aa: CSAGQGGGDTEAFF; d_call: TRBD1; v_call: TRBV29-1
cdr3_aa: CAWSSGTGFSEQYF; d_call: TRBD1; v_call: TRBV30
cdr3_aa: CASSPGTSDYEQYF; d_call: TRBD2; v_call: TRBV18
cdr3_aa: CASSDSAGGAYNEQFF; d_call: TRBD2; v_call: TRBV6-4
cdr3_aa: CASSGSRGKTRDEQYF; d_call: -; v_call: TRBV19
cdr3_aa: CASSATEYYGYTF; d_call: -; v_call: TRBV2
cdr3_aa: CASRRTANYGYTF; d_call: -; v_call: TRBV2
cdr3_aa: CASSSESGRRQFF; d_call: -; v_call: TRBV7-2
cdr3_aa: CASSFGASGSYEQYF; d_call: TRBD2; v_call: TRBV11-2
cdr3_aa: CASSERGLAGASSYEQYF; d_call: TRBD2; v_call: TRBV2
cdr3_aa: CAWSMGQRGPDEQFF; d_call: TRBD2; v_call: TRBV30
cdr3_aa: CASSETQIFSGNTIYF; d_call: -; v_call: TRBV2
cdr3_aa: CASSAVPSANYGYTF; d_call: -; v_call: TRBV7-8
cdr3_aa: CASSLDRGLYEQYF; d_call: TRBD1; v_call: TRBV7-2
cdr3_aa: CASSLGSWPTEAFF; d_call: -; v_call: TRBV5-6
cdr3_aa: CASSEPSTGGSEQYF; d_call: TRBD1; v_call: TRBV9
cdr3_aa: CASSPWDKGTYEQYF; d_call: -; v_call: TRBV5-1
cdr3_aa: CSATGPTNYGYTF; d_call: -; v_call: TRBV29-1
cdr3_aa: CASSPPGSSQQPQHF; d_call: -; v_call: TRBV18
cdr3_aa: CAWSRGQGFYNEQFF; d_call: TRBD1; v_call: TRBV30
cdr3_aa: CASSLAGLADTQYF; d_call: -; v_call: TRBV7-2
cdr3_aa: CTSSVRGAEAFF; d_call: -; v_call: TRBV10-1
cdr3_aa: CASSGGVAGGYNEQFF; d_call: TRBD2; v_call: TRBV28
cdr3_aa: CASSVQGSGYNEQFF; d_call: -; v_call: TRBV9
cdr3_aa: CASSFNGQSGANVLTF; d_call: -; v_call: TRBV5-1
cdr3_aa: CATSARRDDTEAFF; d_call: -; v_call: TRBV15
cdr3_aa: CASSQLAGQIFNQPQHF; d_call: TRBD1; v_call: TRBV4-1
cdr3_aa: CASSPGGPYNEQFF; d_call: -; v_call: TRBV5-6
cdr3_aa: CASSLGGPPTYEQYF; d_call: -; v_call: TRBV5-1
cdr3_aa: CASSLGTHRTDTQYF; d_call: -; v_call: TRBV7-2
cdr3_aa: CASSFGLLGEQYF; d_call: -; v_call: TRBV11-3
cdr3_aa: CASSLGGLEANVLTF; d_call: TRBD2; v_call: TRBV28
cdr3_aa: CAVQGSANEKLFF; d_call: -; v_call: TRBV10-3
cdr3_aa: CSVAIAGEELTGELFF; d_call: -; v_call: TRBV29-1
cdr3_aa: CASSPTQGGNQPQHF; d_call: -; v_call: TRBV18
cdr3_aa: CATSPGGSMNTEAFF; d_call: -; v_call: TRBV6-5
cdr3_aa: CASTTGPFSGNTIYF; d_call: -; v_call: TRBV28
cdr3_aa: CSVVPPPGTYNEQFF; d_call: -; v_call: TRBV29-1
cdr3_aa: CASSDQWDSHGTANYGYTF; d_call: -; v_call: TRBV7-9
cdr3_aa: CATSSKQASNQPQHF; d_call: -; v_call: TRBV15
cdr3_aa: CASRDRGLNNQPQHF; d_call: TRBD1; v_call: TRBV19